Presented here are 21 T cell receptor beta chains from one specimen sequenced in a study of cytomegalovirus exposure and HLA in healthy donors. PCR involved 60 Vbeta and 13 Jbeta primers. Sequencing used immunoSEQ multiplex PCR; TCRdb keeps in-frame clones, though not all of them. The repertoire has under 150,000 clones, 65% to 85% of them found once; the top ten carry approximately 2.4%. Source material: PBMCs. These TCRs come from a male donor in good health and CMV-seronegative.

The chain joins TRBV7-3 to TRBJ2-1, with TRBD1 matching 9 bases. This CDR3 has 18 amino acids. Germline V gives CDR1 SGHTA, CDR2 FQGTGA. V was pared by 5 bases and J by 4 bases, with 15 bases of the junction left unmatched. Here the CDR3 reads CASSPERLRGTGYNEQFF. The CDR3 bases are TGTGCCAGCAGCCCCGAACGCTTGCGTGGGACAGGGTACAATGAGCAGTTCTTC.

The V gene is TRBV29-1, the J gene TRBJ2-1; TRBD1 matches at 11 bases. The CDR3 sequence is 12 residues long. V was pared by 7 bases and J by 6 bases, with 2 bases of the junction left unmatched. Germline CDR1 and CDR2: SQVTM and ANQGSEA. CDR3 in amino acids: CSGDRGGNEQFF. The CDR3 bases are TGCAGCGGGGACAGGGGGGGCAATGAGCAGTTCTTC.

The V and J genes are TRBV30 and TRBJ1-4; D gene unclear. The CDR3 has 14 amino acids. Between the trimmed V and J ends, which lost 0 bases and 13 bases, there was a span of 18 bases. In germline, CDR1 is GTSNPN, CDR2 SVGIG (reference sequence). CDR3 sequence reads: CAWSVDSVGVALFF. The CDR3 DNA reads as TGTGCCTGGAGTGTCGACTCCGTCGGGGTAGCACTGTTTTTT.

This clone has only one observation. The chain joins TRBV7-2 to TRBJ2-7; TRBD1 matches 8 bases. The V gene's germline CDR1 is SGHTA and CDR2 FQGNSA. This CDR3 is 18 amino acids long. V shed 0 bases and J 0 bases; nucleotides not matched to a gene: 10. The CDR3 sequence: CASSLARTRTGHSYEQYF. CDR3 nucleotides: TGTGCCAGCAGCTTAGCCCGGACCAGGACAGGGCACTCCTACGAGCAGTACTTC.

The chain recombines TRBV9 with TRBJ2-3; TRBD2 matches at 7 bases. J was trimmed by 0 bases and V by 4 bases; bases with no gene match: 11. CDR3 size: 17 residues. From germline, CDR1 is SGDLS and CDR2 YYNGEE. This CDR3 reads CASSPKPGLPSTDTQYF. CDR3 DNA: TGTGCCAGCAGCCCCAAACCGGGACTACCCAGCACAGATACGCAGTATTTT. The full variable domain, in which reference TRBV9 and TRBJ2-3 provide the parts outside the CDR3, is DSGVTQTPKHLITATGQRVTLRCSPRSGDLSVYWYQQSLDQGLQFLIQYYNGEERAKGNILERFSAQQFPDLHSELNLSSLELGDSALYFCASSPKPGLPSTDTQYFGPGTRLTVL.

This clone was seen once. The chain employs TRBV5-6 and TRBJ2-3; TRBD1 aligns across 8 bases. CDR1 and CDR2 from the germline V gene are SGHDT and YYEEEE. The CDR3 length is 15 residues. With 2 bases clipped from V and 4 bases from J, the junction kept 6 bases outside the gene matches. CDR3 residues: CASSFGQGASDTQYF. The CDR3 DNA follows: TGTGCCAGCAGCTTCGGCCAGGGGGCGTCAGATACGCAGTATTTT.

The V and J genes are TRBV4-2 and TRBJ2-5; D may be TRBD2 (6 bases). Germline CDR1 reads LGHNA; CDR2 reads YNFKEQ. Trimming removed 1 base from V and 9 bases from J, with 15 bases in between. This CDR3 region has 14 residues. This chain's CDR3 is CASSQVSTERAQYF. The CDR3 nucleotides read TGTGCCAGCAGCCAAGTGTCCACCGAGCGGGCCCAGTACTTC.

In this sample, this clone turned up a few times. The J gene is TRBJ2-3, the V gene TRBV5-8; possibly TRBD2 for D (5 bases). V gave up 2 bases and J gave up 0 bases, with 13 bases separating them. CDR1 and CDR2 (germline): SGHTS, YDEGEE. The CDR3 sequence is 16 residues long. The CDR3 loop reads CASSFWLTGSTDTQYF. CDR3 coding DNA: TGTGCCAGCAGCTTTTGGTTAACGGGGAGCACAGATACGCAGTATTTT.

V is TRBV27 and J is TRBJ1-1; D uncertain. V lost 3 bases and J lost 3, with 8 bases in between. The CDR3 length is 13 residues. Germline CDR1 reads MNHEY; CDR2 reads SMNVEV (reference sequence). The CDR3 nucleotides are TGTGCCAGCAGTTTTTTTGAGTACACTGAAGCTTTCTTT. Its protein product is CASSFFEYTEAFF.

The sample holds one count of this clone. The J gene is TRBJ2-5, the V gene TRBV9, with D possibly matching TRBD2 (6 bases). V gave up 3 bases and J gave up 5 bases, with 17 bases separating them. Germline CDR1 SGDLS, CDR2 YYNGEE. The CDR3 has 15 amino acids. This CDR3 reads CASSATFGSGETQYF. The CDR3 DNA sequence: TGTGCCAGCAGCGCCACCTTTGGGAGCGGGGAGACCCAGTACTTC.

The rearrangement links TRBV2 to TRBJ1-5; D unclear. Per germline, CDR1 SNHLY and CDR2 FYNNEI. The germline V and J ends were trimmed by 0 bases and 4 bases, with 7 bases remaining between them. There are 14 residues in the CDR3. The CDR3 DNA sequence: TGTGCCAGCAGTGAAGCTACAGCAAATCAGCCCCAGCATTTT. Protein product: CASSEATANQPQHF.

This clone has more than one count but fewer than ten. V gene TRBV4-3 combines with J gene TRBJ1-1; D is possibly TRBD1 (6 bases). CDR3 length: 15 amino acids. V was trimmed by 4 bases and J by 3 bases, leaving 15 bases between them. From germline, CDR1 is LGHNA and CDR2 YSLEER. The CDR3 coding sequence is TGCGCCAGCAGCCTTTCACAGGGTGGGGACACTGAAGCTTTCTTT. This sequence encodes CASSLSQGGDTEAFF.

Note on this clone: In the same sample, other DNA sequences code for this CDR3. The chain links TRBV2 to TRBJ1-3, with 10 bases identical to TRBD1. The trim removed 4 bases at V and 8 bases at J, leaving 5 bases unmatched. CDR3 size: 14 residues. Germline values: CDR1 SNHLY, CDR2 FYNNEI. This chain's CDR3 is CASSGDRGEHTIYF. CDR3 nucleotides: TGTGCCAGCAGTGGGGACAGGGGCGAGCACACCATATATTTT. The whole variable domain, filled in from reference TRBV2 and TRBJ1-3, reads EPEVTQTPSHQVTQMGQEVILRCVPISNHLYFYWYRQILGQKVEFLVSFYNNEISEKSEIFDDQFSVERPDGSNFTLKIRSTKLEDSAMYFCASSGDRGEHTIYFGEGSWLTVV.

The rearrangement joins TRBV5-4 to TRBJ1-2; 10 nucleotides line up with TRBD1. Per germline, CDR1 SGHNT and CDR2 YYREEE (reference sequence). The trim removed 3 bases at V and 7 bases at J, leaving 9 bases unmatched. This CDR3 contains 15 residues. CDR3 loop: CASSWGQGTGGGYTF. The CDR3 DNA reads as TGTGCCAGCAGCTGGGGACAGGGGACGGGTGGTGGCTACACCTTC.

This CDR3 is CASSLWASNQPQHF. In DNA form, the CDR3 reads TGTGCCAGCAGCTTATGGGCTAGCAATCAGCCCCAGCATTTT. The V gene is TRBV5-8, the J gene TRBJ1-5; D not resolved. The V end was cut by 2 bases, the J end by 0 bases, with 6 bases between. Germline-derived CDR1 and CDR2 are SGHTS and YDEGEE. The CDR3 has 14 residues.

As DNA, the CDR3 is TGTGCCAGCAGCCAAGTAGCTGGGCAGGGGGCCTCCTACGAGCAGTACTTC. It translates to CASSQVAGQGASYEQYF. The chain uses TRBV4-2 and TRBJ2-7; 8 nucleotides agree with TRBD1. Germline CDR1 and CDR2: LGHNA and YNFKEQ. Germline trimming cut 1 base from V and 0 bases from J; bases unmatched to any gene: 8. The CDR3 has 17 residues.

The chain joins TRBV7-3 to TRBJ1-1; tentative D call: TRBD1 (5 bases). This CDR3 is built from 15 residues. Trimming removed 0 bases at V and 5 bases at J, with 13 bases between. The germline V gene encodes CDR1 SGHTA and CDR2 FQGTGA. The CDR3 region has the DNA TGTGCCAGCAGCTTAACGTCCGGGGGAGGGACTGAAGCTTTCTTT. It is translated as CASSLTSGGGTEAFF.

The chain is built from TRBV14 and TRBJ2-1; D is perhaps TRBD2 (6 bases). The CDR3 has 15 residues. Germline V lookup: CDR1 SGHDN, CDR2 FVKESK. Deletions cut 3 bases from V and 4 bases from J, with 13 bases between. In DNA, the CDR3 is TGTGCCAGCAGCCACTATCCCAGCGGGTACAATGAGCAGTTCTTC. Protein product: CASSHYPSGYNEQFF. Using reference TRBV14 and TRBJ2-1 for the parts outside the CDR3, the full variable domain is EAGVTQFPSHSVIEKGQTVTLRCDPISGHDNLYWYRRVMGKEIKFLLHFVKESKQDESGMPNNRFLAERTGGTYSTLKVQPAELEDSGVYFCASSHYPSGYNEQFFGPGTRLTVL.

The genes are TRBV5-4 and TRBJ2-7; 9 bases map to TRBD1. Germline V gene lookup returns CDR1 SGHNT and CDR2 YYREEE (reference sequence). J was trimmed by 4 bases and V by 4 bases; bases with no gene match: 9. This CDR3 comprises 15 residues. The CDR3 spells CASSRPGQGTYEQYF. The CDR3 DNA reads as TGTGCCAGCAGCCGACCGGGACAGGGAACGTACGAGCAGTACTTC.

This clone was detected a few times. This chain connects TRBV4-3 to TRBJ1-4; the match to TRBD1 covers 10 bases. J gave up 7 bases and V 3 bases, and 8 bases lay outside the gene matches. This CDR3 is built from 16 residues. Germline values: CDR1 LGHNA, CDR2 YSLEER. The CDR3 DNA reads TGCGCCAGCAGCCAGGATATCGGACAGGGGGTTGAAAAACTGTTTTTT. Its protein is CASSQDIGQGVEKLFF.

CDR3 DNA sequence: TGTGCCAGCAGCCCCCAGCGGGGGGGAGAGACCCAGTACTTC. This encodes CASSPQRGGETQYF. The V call is TRBV9, the J call TRBJ2-5; 10 bases align to TRBD2. Germline V gene data show CDR1 as SGDLS and CDR2 as YYNGEE. The length of the CDR3 is 14 residues. V lost 4 bases and J lost 4; bases outside the gene matches: 4. Full variable domain (rest looked up from reference TRBV9 and TRBJ2-5): DSGVTQTPKHLITATGQRVTLRCSPRSGDLSVYWYQQSLDQGLQFLIQYYNGEERAKGNILERFSAQQFPDLHSELNLSSLELGDSALYFCASSPQRGGETQYFGPGTRLLVL.